The 21 T cell receptor beta chains below come from one sample, sequenced in a study of cytomegalovirus exposure and HLA in healthy donors. The primer mix had 60 Vbeta and 13 Jbeta primers. Assay used: immunoSEQ multiplex PCR; TCRdb lists only in-frame clones, some missing. Among under 95,000 clones, approximately 71% were seen once, and the ten largest hold approximately 2%. Sequenced sample: PBMCs. The receptors were sampled from a man aged 35 to 55 in good health and CMV-seronegative.

In this sample, this clone turned up a few times. This chain joins TRBV6-5 and TRBJ1-4, with D possibly TRBD1 on 6 matching bases. This CDR3 comprises 15 residues. Trimming cost V 5 bases and J 7 bases, with 17 bases left between them. The germline gives CDR1 MNHEY, CDR2 SVGAGI. Here the CDR3 DNA reads TGTGCCAGCAGTCCCTCGTTCCAGGGGATTGAAAAACTGTTTTTT. It is translated as CASSPSFQGIEKLFF.

The J gene is TRBJ1-5, the V gene TRBV10-3, with 7 bases aligning to TRBD1. V gave up 3 bases and J gave up 4 bases; unmatched junction bases: 6. Per the germline V gene, CDR1 is ENHRY and CDR2 is SYGVKD. The length of the CDR3 is 15 residues. The CDR3 sequence is CAISESGQENQPQHF. The CDR3 coding sequence is TGTGCCATCAGTGAAAGTGGACAGGAAAATCAGCCCCAGCATTTT.

The chain couples TRBV5-4 to TRBJ2-3; 12 nucleotides agree with TRBD2. V shed 5 bases and J 3 bases; nucleotides not matched to a gene: 7. The length of the CDR3 is 16 residues. The germline CDR1 and CDR2 sequences are SGHNT and YYREEE (reference sequence). CDR3 sequence: CASRPTSGRRTDTQYF. The CDR3 bases are TGTGCCAGCAGGCCTACTAGCGGGAGGAGGACAGATACGCAGTATTTT.

The chain is built from TRBV6-5 and TRBJ2-7, with D possibly being TRBD1 (5 bases). The CDR3 contains 16 residues. V was shortened by 3 bases and J by 0 bases, with 15 bases between the two germline ends. Germline V gene data show CDR1 as MNHEY and CDR2 as SVGAGI. The CDR3 reads CASSYGRRQSSYEQYF. CDR3 sequence (DNA): TGTGCCAGCAGTTATGGACGAAGACAGAGCTCCTACGAGCAGTACTTC.

This chain uses TRBV6-5 with TRBJ2-2, with D unclear. This CDR3 contains 13 residues. Germline V gene lookup returns CDR1 MNHEY and CDR2 SVGAGI. Trimming took 2 bases from V and 5 from J, leaving 6 bases between them. The CDR3 DNA follows: TGTGCCAGCAGTTACACCAGAACCGGGGAGCTGTTTTTT. It specifies CASSYTRTGELFF.

The rearrangement joins TRBV28 to TRBJ1-2; 7 bases map to TRBD1. J was trimmed by 8 bases and V by 7 bases; bases with no gene match: 7. The CDR3 contains 12 residues. The germline V gene encodes CDR1 MDHEN and CDR2 SYDVKM. In DNA, the CDR3 is TGTGCCAGCACCTCGACAGGGTGGGGCTACACCTTC. Translation: CASTSTGWGYTF.

This clone was observed a handful of times. V usage is TRBV6-1 and J usage is TRBJ1-5, with a weak D call TRBD1 (5 bases). The CDR3 is 14 amino acids. The V and J ends lost 0 bases and 6 bases respectively, with 9 bases between them. CDR1 is MNHNS and CDR2 is SASEGT in the germline V gene. For the CDR3, the DNA is TGTGCCAGCAGTGAAGCCTCAGACAGTCAGCCCCAGCATTTT. It codes for CASSEASDSQPQHF.

The chain links TRBV7-2 to TRBJ1-1; D remains unclear. The V end was cut by 10 bases, the J end by 4 bases, with 19 bases between. Germline CDR1 SGHTA, CDR2 FQGNSA. CDR3 length: 14 amino acids. CDR3 residues: CATEIAGLGTEAFF. The CDR3 nucleotides are TGTGCCACAGAAATCGCGGGTCTGGGCACTGAAGCTTTCTTT.

The chain couples TRBV5-1 to TRBJ1-1; D gene uncertain. V dropped 3 bases and J dropped 2 bases, with 14 bases sitting between them. Germline assignment: CDR1 SGHRS and CDR2 YFSETQ. The CDR3 consists of 15 residues. As DNA, the CDR3 is TGCGCCAGCAGCTCCGCGGTCAAGGTCAACACTGAAGCTTTCTTT. It encodes CASSSAVKVNTEAFF. Full variable domain (outside the CDR3, taken from reference TRBV5-1 and TRBJ1-1): KAGVTQTPRYLIKTRGQQVTLSCSPISGHRSVSWYQQTPGQGLQFLFEYFSETQRNKGNFPGRFSGRQFSNSRSEMNVSTLELGDSALYLCASSSAVKVNTEAFFGQGTRLTVV.

This chain joins TRBV6-6 and TRBJ2-1; 8 nucleotides match TRBD2. Germline loops: CDR1 MNHNY, CDR2 SVGAGI (reference sequence). This CDR3 comprises 15 residues. J gave up 3 bases and V 5 bases, and 6 bases lay outside the gene matches. CDR3 region: CASSPTSGDYNEQFF. The CDR3 nucleotides are TGTGCCAGCAGTCCCACTAGCGGAGACTACAATGAGCAGTTCTTC.

The sample holds a few counts of this clone. The V call is TRBV10-2, the J call TRBJ2-1, with TRBD2 as a possible D gene (6 bases). The CDR3 covers 15 residues. Trimming removed 2 bases from V and 2 bases from J, with 10 bases in between. CDR1 and CDR2 (germline): WSHSY, SAAADI. In nucleotides, the CDR3 is TGCGCCAGCAGTGAGGCGGACTACCCCTACAATGAGCAGTTCTTC. It specifies CASSEADYPYNEQFF.

V is TRBV11-1 and J is TRBJ2-2; tentative D call: TRBD1 (5 bases). Trimming stripped 4 bases from V and 5 bases from J, with 11 bases between. Germline CDR1 is SGHAT and CDR2 is FQDESV (reference sequence). The CDR3 contains 14 residues. The CDR3 DNA is TGTGCCAGCAGCTGGGGCAGTACAACCGGGGAGCTGTTTTTT. Translation gives CASSWGSTTGELFF.

The chain recombines TRBV5-8 with TRBJ1-5; no firm D call. The CDR3 extends over 14 amino acids. Germline V lookup: CDR1 SGHTS, CDR2 YDEGEE. Trimming removed 4 bases from V and 1 base from J, with 9 bases in between. For the CDR3, the DNA is TGTGCCAGCAGCCGTGTTCTAAGCAATCAGCCCCAGCATTTT. Translating it yields CASSRVLSNQPQHF.

The V call is TRBV11-2, the J call TRBJ1-1; maybe TRBD1 (5 bases). The V end was cut by 2 bases, the J end by 4 bases, with 17 bases between. The CDR3 consists of 16 residues. Looked up from germline, CDR1 is SGHAT and CDR2 is FQNNGV. The chain's CDR3 is CASSLLSTVGGTEAFF. The CDR3 nucleotides read TGTGCCAGCAGCTTACTGAGTACCGTGGGGGGCACTGAAGCTTTCTTT.

The V call is TRBV14, the J call TRBJ1-2, with TRBD1 matching 7 bases. The CDR3 has 14 residues. V trimming: 1 base; J trimming: 4 bases; junction bases outside the gene matches: 3. Per the germline V gene, CDR1 is SGHDN and CDR2 is FVKESK. The CDR3 loop is CASSQVGTAYGYTF. The CDR3 region has the DNA TGTGCCAGCAGCCAAGTAGGGACAGCCTATGGCTACACCTTC.

In its sample, this clone was seen once. J is TRBJ2-7 and V is TRBV28; perhaps TRBD1 as D (6 bases). Germline V gene lookup returns CDR1 MDHEN and CDR2 SYDVKM. The germline V and J ends were trimmed by 6 bases and 2 bases, with 14 bases remaining between them. This CDR3 region has 14 residues. CDR3 sequence: CASRGADSTYEQYF. In DNA, the CDR3 is TGTGCCAGCAGGGGCGCGGACAGTACCTACGAGCAGTACTTC. Full variable domain (missing parts from reference TRBV28 and TRBJ2-7): DVKVTQSSRYLVKRTGEKVFLECVQDMDHENMFWYRQDPGLGLRLIYFSYDVKMKEKGDIPEGYSVSREKKERFSLILESASTNQTSMYLCASRGADSTYEQYFGPGTRLTVT.

The chain employs TRBV29-1 and TRBJ2-2, with 8 bases fitting TRBD1. Germline V gene data show CDR1 as SQVTM and CDR2 as ANQGSEA. V shed 1 base and J 4 bases; nucleotides not matched to a gene: 5. The CDR3 is 15 residues long. The CDR3 nucleotides read TGCAGCGTTGAAGTCGGCGACAGGGGCACCGGGGAGCTGTTTTTT. Translating it yields CSVEVGDRGTGELFF.

There are many counts of this clone. The chain employs TRBV30 and TRBJ1-4; 7 bases line up with TRBD1. The germline V gene has CDR1 GTSNPN and CDR2 SVGIG (reference sequence). The V and J ends lost 0 bases and 8 bases, in that order; junction bases with no gene match: 9. CDR3 size: 15 residues. CDR3 nucleotide sequence: TGTGCCTGGAGTGTAGGGGACAGCATAGGCGAAAAACTGTTTTTT. Translating it yields CAWSVGDSIGEKLFF. Drawing the rest from reference TRBV30 and TRBJ1-4, the complete variable domain is SQTIHQWPATLVQPVGSPLSLECTVEGTSNPNLYWYRQAAGRGLQLLFYSVGIGQISSEVPQNLSASRPQDRQFILSSKKLLLSDSGFYLCAWSVGDSIGEKLFFGSGTQLSVL.

This clone came up once. V usage is TRBV9 and J usage is TRBJ1-3, with D perhaps matching TRBD1 (6 bases). The V gene's germline CDR1 is SGDLS and CDR2 YYNGEE. V lost 0 bases, J lost 2 bases, and 15 bases lay in between. The CDR3 consists of 17 residues. The CDR3 DNA sequence: TGTGCCAGCAGCGTAGGGGCTACAGGGCCCCCTGGAAACACCATATATTTT. Translating it yields CASSVGATGPPGNTIYF.

This chain links TRBV12-5 with TRBJ1-2, with D uncertain. Germline CDR1 is LGHNT and CDR2 is FRNRAP. Trimming removed 0 bases at V and 4 bases at J, with 9 bases between. The CDR3 is 14 amino acids. The CDR3: CASGLVEDSYGYTF. In DNA form, the CDR3 reads TGTGCTAGTGGTTTGGTTGAGGATAGCTATGGCTACACCTTC.

The chain recombines TRBV10-3 with TRBJ2-2; possibly TRBD1 for D (6 bases). The V end lost 4 bases, the J end lost 1 base, and 7 bases lay between the germline ends. From germline, CDR1 is ENHRY and CDR2 SYGVKD. The CDR3 runs to 14 residues. In DNA, the CDR3 is TGTGCCATCAGTGCGGACAGGAACACCGGGGAGCTGTTTTTT. Protein: CAISADRNTGELFF.